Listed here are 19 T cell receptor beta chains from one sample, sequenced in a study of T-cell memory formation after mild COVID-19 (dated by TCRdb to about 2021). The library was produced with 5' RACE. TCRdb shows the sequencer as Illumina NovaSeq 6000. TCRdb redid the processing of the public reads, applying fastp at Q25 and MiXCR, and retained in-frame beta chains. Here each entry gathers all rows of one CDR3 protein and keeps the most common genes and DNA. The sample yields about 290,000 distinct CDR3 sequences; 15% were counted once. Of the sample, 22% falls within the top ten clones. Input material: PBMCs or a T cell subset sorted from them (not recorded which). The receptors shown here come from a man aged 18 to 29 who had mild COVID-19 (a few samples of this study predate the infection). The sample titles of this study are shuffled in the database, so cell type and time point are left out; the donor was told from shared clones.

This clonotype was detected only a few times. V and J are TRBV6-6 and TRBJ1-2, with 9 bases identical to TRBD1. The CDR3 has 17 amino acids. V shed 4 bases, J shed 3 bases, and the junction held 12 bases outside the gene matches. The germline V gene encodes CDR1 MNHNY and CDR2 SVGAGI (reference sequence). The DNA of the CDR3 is TGTGCCAGCAGTTCCTTACGGACAGGGGCGATAGACTATGGCTACACCTTC. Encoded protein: CASSSLRTGAIDYGYTF.

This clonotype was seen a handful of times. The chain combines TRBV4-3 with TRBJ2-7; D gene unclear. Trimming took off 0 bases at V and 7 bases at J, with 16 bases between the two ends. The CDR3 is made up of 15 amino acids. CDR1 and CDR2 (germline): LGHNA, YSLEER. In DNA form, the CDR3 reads TGCGCCAGCAGCCAAGACGGCCAGGCGTACGAGGAGCAGTACTTC. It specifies CASSQDGQAYEEQYF.

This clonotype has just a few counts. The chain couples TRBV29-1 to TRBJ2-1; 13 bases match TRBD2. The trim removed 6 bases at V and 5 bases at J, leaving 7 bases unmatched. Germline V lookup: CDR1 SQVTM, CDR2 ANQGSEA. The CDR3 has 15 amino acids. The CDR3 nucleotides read TGCAGCGTCGCAGGTGGACTAGCGGGAGACAATGAGCAGTTCTTC. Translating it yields CSVAGGLAGDNEQFF.

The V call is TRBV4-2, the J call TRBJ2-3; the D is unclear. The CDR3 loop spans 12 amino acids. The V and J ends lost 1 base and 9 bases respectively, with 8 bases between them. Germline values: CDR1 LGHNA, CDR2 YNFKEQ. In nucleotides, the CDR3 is TGTGCCAGCAGCCAAGCCGCCCCAACGCAGTATTTT. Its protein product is CASSQAAPTQYF.

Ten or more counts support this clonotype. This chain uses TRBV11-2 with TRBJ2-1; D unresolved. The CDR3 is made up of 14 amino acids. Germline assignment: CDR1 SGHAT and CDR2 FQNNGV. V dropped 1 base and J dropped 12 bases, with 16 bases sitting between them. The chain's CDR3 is CASSLGDFTSGQFF. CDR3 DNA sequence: TGTGCCAGCAGCTTAGGAGACTTCACCTCCGGGCAGTTCTTC.

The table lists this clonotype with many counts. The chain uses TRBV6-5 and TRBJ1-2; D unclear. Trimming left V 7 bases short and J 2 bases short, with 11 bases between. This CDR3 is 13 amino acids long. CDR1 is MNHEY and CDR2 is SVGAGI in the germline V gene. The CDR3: CASTPGENYGYTF. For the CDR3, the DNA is TGTGCCAGCACCCCGGGCGAAAACTATGGCTACACCTTC.

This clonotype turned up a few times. CDR3 residues: CASSLDPGTTNEQFF. In DNA form, the CDR3 reads TGTGCCAGCAGCTTAGATCCCGGGACTACTAATGAGCAGTTCTTC. This chain uses TRBV7-6 with TRBJ2-1; 7 bases are a match to TRBD2. This CDR3 region has 15 residues. V lost 1 base and J lost 7; bases outside the gene matches: 7. Germline V gene data show CDR1 as SGHVS and CDR2 as FNYEAQ.

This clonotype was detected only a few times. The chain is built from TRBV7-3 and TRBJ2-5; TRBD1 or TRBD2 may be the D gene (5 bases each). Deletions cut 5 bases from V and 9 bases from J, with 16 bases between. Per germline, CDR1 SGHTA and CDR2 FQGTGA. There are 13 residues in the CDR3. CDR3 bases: TGTGCCAGCAGCGAACTAGGGGACGGTTCCCAGTACTTC. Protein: CASSELGDGSQYF.

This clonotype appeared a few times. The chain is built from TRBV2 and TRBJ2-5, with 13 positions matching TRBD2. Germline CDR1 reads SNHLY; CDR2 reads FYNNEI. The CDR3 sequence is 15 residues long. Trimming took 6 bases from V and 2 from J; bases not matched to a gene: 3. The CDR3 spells CASRRTSGGQETQYF. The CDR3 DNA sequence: TGTGCCAGCAGACGGACTAGCGGGGGACAAGAGACCCAGTACTTC. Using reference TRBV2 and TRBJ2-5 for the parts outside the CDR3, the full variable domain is EPEVTQTPSHQVTQMGQEVILRCVPISNHLYFYWYRQILGQKVEFLVSFYNNEISEKSEIFDDQFSVERPDGSNFTLKIRSTKLEDSAMYFCASRRTSGGQETQYFGPGTRLLVL.

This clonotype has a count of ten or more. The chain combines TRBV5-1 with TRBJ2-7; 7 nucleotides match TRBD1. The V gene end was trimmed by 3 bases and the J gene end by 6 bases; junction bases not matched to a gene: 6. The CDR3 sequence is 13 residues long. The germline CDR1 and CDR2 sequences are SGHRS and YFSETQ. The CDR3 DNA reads TGCGCCAGCAGCTCGAGACAGGGTCGCGAGCAGTACTTC. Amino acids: CASSSRQGREQYF.

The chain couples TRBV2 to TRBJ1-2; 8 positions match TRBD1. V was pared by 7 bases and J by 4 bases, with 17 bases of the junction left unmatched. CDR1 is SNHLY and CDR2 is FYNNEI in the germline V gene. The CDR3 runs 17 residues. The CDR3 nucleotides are TGTGCCAGCAAATTTGATCAGGGGGCCCCCATCGTCTATGGCTACACCTTC. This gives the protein CASKFDQGAPIVYGYTF. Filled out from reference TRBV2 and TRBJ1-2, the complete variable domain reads EPEVTQTPSHQVTQMGQEVILRCVPISNHLYFYWYRQILGQKVEFLVSFYNNEISEKSEIFDDQFSVERPDGSNFTLKIRSTKLEDSAMYFCASKFDQGAPIVYGYTFGSGTRLTVV.

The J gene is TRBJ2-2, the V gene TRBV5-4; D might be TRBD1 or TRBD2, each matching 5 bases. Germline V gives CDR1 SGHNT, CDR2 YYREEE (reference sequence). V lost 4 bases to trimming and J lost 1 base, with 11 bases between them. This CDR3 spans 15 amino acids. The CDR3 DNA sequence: TGTGCCAGCAGCCTGAATGGGGGGAACACCGGGGAGCTGTTTTTT. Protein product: CASSLNGGNTGELFF.

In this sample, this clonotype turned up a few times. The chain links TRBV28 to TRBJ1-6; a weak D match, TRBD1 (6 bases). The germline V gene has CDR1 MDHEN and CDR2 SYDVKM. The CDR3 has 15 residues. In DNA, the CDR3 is TGTGCAGTGGGGCTTCAGGGGAATAGTAATTCACCCCTCCACTTT. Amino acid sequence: CAVGLQGNSNSPLHF.

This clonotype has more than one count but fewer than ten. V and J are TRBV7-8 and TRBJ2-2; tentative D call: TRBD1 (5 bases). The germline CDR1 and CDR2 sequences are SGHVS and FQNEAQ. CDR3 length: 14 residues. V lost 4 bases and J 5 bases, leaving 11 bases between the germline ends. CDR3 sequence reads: CASSSIRGTGELFF. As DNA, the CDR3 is TGTGCCAGCAGCTCCATTAGGGGAACCGGGGAGCTGTTTTTT.

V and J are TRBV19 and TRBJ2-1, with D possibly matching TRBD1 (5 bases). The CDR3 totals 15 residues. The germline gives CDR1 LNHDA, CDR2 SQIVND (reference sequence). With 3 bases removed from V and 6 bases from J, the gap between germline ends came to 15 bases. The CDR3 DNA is TGTGCCAGTAGTATTTGGGCGACTCAGGGCAATGAGCAGTTCTTC. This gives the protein CASSIWATQGNEQFF.

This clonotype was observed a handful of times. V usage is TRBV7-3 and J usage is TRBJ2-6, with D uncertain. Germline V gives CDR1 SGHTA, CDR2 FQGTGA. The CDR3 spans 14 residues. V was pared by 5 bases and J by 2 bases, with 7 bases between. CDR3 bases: TGTGCCAGCAGCAGCCACCCTGGGGCCAACGTCCTGACTTTC. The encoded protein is CASSSHPGANVLTF.

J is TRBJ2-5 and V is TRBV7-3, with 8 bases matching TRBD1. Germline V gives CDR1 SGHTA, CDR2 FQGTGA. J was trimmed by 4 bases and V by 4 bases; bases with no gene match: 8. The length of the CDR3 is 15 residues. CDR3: CASSSPRDRPETQYF. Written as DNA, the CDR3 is TGTGCCAGCAGCTCCCCCCGGGACAGGCCAGAGACCCAGTACTTC.

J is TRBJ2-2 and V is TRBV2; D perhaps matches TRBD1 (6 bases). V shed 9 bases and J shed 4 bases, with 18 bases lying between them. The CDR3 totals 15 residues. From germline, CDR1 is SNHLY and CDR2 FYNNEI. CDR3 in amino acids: CASRYRDIGTGELFF. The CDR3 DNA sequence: TGTGCCAGTAGATACCGGGACATCGGCACCGGGGAGCTGTTTTTT.

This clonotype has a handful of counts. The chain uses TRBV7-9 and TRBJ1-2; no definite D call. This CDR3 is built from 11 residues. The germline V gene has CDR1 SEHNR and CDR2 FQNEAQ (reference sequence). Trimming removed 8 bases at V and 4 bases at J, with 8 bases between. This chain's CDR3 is CASGESYGYTF. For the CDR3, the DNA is TGTGCCAGCGGGGAAAGCTATGGCTACACCTTC.